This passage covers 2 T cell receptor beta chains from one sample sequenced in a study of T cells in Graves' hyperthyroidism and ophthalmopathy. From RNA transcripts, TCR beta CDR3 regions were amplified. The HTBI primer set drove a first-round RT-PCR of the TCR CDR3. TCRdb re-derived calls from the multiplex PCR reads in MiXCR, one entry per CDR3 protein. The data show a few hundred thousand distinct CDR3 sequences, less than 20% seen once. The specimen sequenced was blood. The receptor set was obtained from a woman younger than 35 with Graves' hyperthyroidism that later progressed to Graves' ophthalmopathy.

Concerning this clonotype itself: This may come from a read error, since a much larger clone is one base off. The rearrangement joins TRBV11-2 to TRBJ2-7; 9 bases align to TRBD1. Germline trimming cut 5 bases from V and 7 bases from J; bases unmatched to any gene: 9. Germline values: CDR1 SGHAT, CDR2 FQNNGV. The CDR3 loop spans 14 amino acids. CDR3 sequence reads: CASSARWTGDEQYF. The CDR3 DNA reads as TGTGCCAGCAGCGCTAGGTGGACAGGGGATGAGCAGTACTTC.

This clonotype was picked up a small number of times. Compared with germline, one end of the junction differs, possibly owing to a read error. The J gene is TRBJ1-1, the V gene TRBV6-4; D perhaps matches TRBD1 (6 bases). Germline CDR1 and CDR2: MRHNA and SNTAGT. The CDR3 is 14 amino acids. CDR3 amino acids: CASSDGGLNAEAFF. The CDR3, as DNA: TGTGCCAGCAGTGACGGGGGGCTGAACGCTGAAGCTTTCTTT.